The following is a T cell receptor (beta chain) sequence with its context. The antigen is unknown. With 60 Vbeta and 13 Jbeta primers, the PCR was carried out. Original processing methods: Later reanalysis found 80 million or so unique TCR beta chains, around 10 million of them shared. Data came from immunoSEQ multiplex PCR; TCRdb stores just in-frame clones and leaves some out. Clone size and V and J calls were adopted from that table, with D and trimming inferred from the DNA. The table shows 100,000 to 120,000 clones, with 74% occurring only once. This sample was taken from a study of cytomegalovirus exposure and HLA in healthy donors. Broader study findings: The study labeled fewer than 200 TCR beta chains cytomegalovirus-associated. In vitro experiments confirmed that three CMV-associated chains were specific for CMV antigens.

The sample comprised PBMCs. This clonotype was obtained from a woman in her forties in good health and CMV-seropositive.

The CDR3 DNA reads as TGTGCCAGCAGGACAGGGGAGTTTCGCTACGAGCAGTACTTC. Encoded protein: CASRTGEFRYEQYF. The chain employs TRBV2 and TRBJ2-7; 8 positions match TRBD1. J gave up 3 bases and V 6 bases, and 7 bases lay outside the gene matches. Germline V lookup: CDR1 SNHLY, CDR2 FYNNEI. The CDR3 has 14 residues. The full variable domain, with the rest looked up from reference TRBV2 and TRBJ2-7, is EPEVTQTPSHQVTQMGQEVILRCVPISNHLYFYWYRQILGQKVEFLVSFYNNEISEKSEIFDDQFSVERPDGSNFTLKIRSTKLEDSAMYFCASRTGEFRYEQYFGPGTRLTVT.